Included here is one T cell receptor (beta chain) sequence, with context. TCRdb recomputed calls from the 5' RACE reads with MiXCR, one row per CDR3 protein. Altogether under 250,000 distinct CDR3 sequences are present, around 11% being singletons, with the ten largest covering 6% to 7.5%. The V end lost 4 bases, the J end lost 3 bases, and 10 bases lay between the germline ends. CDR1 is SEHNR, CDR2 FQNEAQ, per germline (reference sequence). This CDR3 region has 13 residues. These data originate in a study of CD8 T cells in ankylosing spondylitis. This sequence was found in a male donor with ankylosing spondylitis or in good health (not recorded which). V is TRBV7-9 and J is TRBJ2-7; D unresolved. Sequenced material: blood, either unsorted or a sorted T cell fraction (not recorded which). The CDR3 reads CASSSGPYYEQYF. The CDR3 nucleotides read TGTGCCAGCAGCTCCGGGCCCTACTACGAGCAGTACTTC. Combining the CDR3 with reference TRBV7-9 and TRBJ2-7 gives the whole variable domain DTGVSQNPRHKITKRGQNVTFRCDPISEHNRLYWYRQTLGQGPEFLTYFQNEAQLEKSRLLSDRFSAERPKGSFSTLEIQRTEQGDSAMYLCASSSGPYYEQYFGPGTRLTVT.